Shown below are 2 T cell receptor beta chains from a single sample sequenced in a study of blood T cell repertoires in COVID-19 (TCRdb year 2020). The protocol used for the library was the immunoSEQ multiplex PCR assay. TCRdb took this table from immuneACCESS and kept in-frame rearrangements with V and J called. Such tables lack part of the clones; where checked against another copy, unresolved V genes explain under half of the gap, and the rest is unexplained. This sample lists under 200,000 clones; around three quarters were detected once. Around 8.1% of the sample is in the top ten clones. The specimen was peripheral blood. The receptors were sampled from a man aged 55 to 70 with acute or convalescent COVID-19.

A few counts support this clone. The chain joins TRBV5-1 to TRBJ1-5; D perhaps matches TRBD1 (6 bases). Germline V gene lookup returns CDR1 SGHRS and CDR2 YFSETQ. The CDR3 contains 13 residues. Trimming took 4 bases from V and 6 from J, leaving 11 bases between them. Written as DNA, the CDR3 is TGCGCCAGCAGCCTCTTGGGGGCTCAGCCCCAGCATTTT. Its translation is CASSLLGAQPQHF.

This clone was detected ten times or more. The rearrangement uses TRBV2 and TRBJ1-2; TRBD1 aligns across 8 bases. Per germline, CDR1 SNHLY and CDR2 FYNNEI. The trim removed 6 bases at V and 6 bases at J, leaving 12 bases unmatched. This CDR3 is built from 15 residues. The CDR3 DNA sequence: TGTGCCAGCAGCCTCACCGGGACAGGAAGGGATGGCTACACCTTC. Its translation: CASSLTGTGRDGYTF. Full variable domain (remainder filled in from reference TRBV2 and TRBJ1-2): EPEVTQTPSHQVTQMGQEVILRCVPISNHLYFYWYRQILGQKVEFLVSFYNNEISEKSEIFDDQFSVERPDGSNFTLKIRSTKLEDSAMYFCASSLTGTGRDGYTFGSGTRLTVV.